This T cell receptor beta chain came from a study of CD8 T cells in Susac syndrome. About 0.45 to 1 ug RNA was reverse transcribed with random hexamers. The CDR3 of TCR beta was amplified by immunoSEQ multiplex PCR across 54 Vbeta and 13 Jbeta. TCRdb recomputed calls from the immunoSEQ multiplex PCR reads with MiXCR, one row per CDR3 protein. Of 200,000 or so distinct CDR3 sequences in the sample, 90% to 95% are singletons; the top ten hold 0.085% to 0.095%. The CDR3 has 15 amino acids. V gave up 2 bases and J gave up 12 bases; unmatched junction bases: 11. Sequencing used CD4+ T cells from PBMCs. The receptor's source is a human donor with multiple sclerosis. The chain has TRBV12-3 or TRBV12-4 and TRBJ2-1, with 9 bases that match TRBD2. The CDR3 DNA reads TGTGCCAGCAGTTTAAGGCGGGAGGGCCTTTACGGGCAGTTCTTC. Translating gives CASSLRREGLYGQFF.